This record concerns one T cell receptor beta chain sequence. The sample belongs to a study of blood T cell repertoires in COVID-19. Study at large: PBMCs, B-cell-depleted T cells, or T cells provided the cDNA or gDNA that made up the material.

CDR3 length equals 14 residues. The V gene end was trimmed by 5 bases and the J gene end by 2 bases; junction bases not matched to a gene: 6. Germline-derived CDR1 and CDR2 are MNHEY and SMNVEV (reference sequence). Libraries were prepared by immunoSEQ multiplex PCR; TCRdb keeps only in-frame clonotypes and omits some of them. The table shows approximately 460,000 clones, with about 88% occurring only once. This TCR was recovered from a man between 18 and 35 years old with COVID-19, enrolled during active disease. The V call is TRBV27, the J call TRBJ2-7, with 7 bases that match TRBD1. The sample was peripheral blood. CDR3 amino acids: CASSNQGQTYEQYF. For the CDR3, the DNA is TGTGCCAGCAGTAACCAGGGACAGACCTACGAGCAGTACTTC.